This T cell receptor (beta chain) came from a study of shared clonotypes between healthy human individuals. This CDR3 contains 15 residues. Germline CDR1 reads SNHLY; CDR2 reads FYNNEI. V was pared by 4 bases and J by 6 bases, with 16 bases between. Genomic DNA (from each subset) was split evenly across several immunoSEQ plates. Profiled with immunoSEQ multiplex PCR; TCRdb holds only in-frame clones, not every one. The sample lists about 470,000 clones, roughly 80% occurring once. The chain has TRBV2 and TRBJ1-5; D possibly corresponds to TRBD1 (6 bases). The sample was PBMCs. The sequence was collected from a woman between 40 and 55 years old in good health. Some clones in this sample may be carry-over from other donors' samples. CDR3 amino acids: CASSGLQGGIQPQHF. The CDR3 nucleotides read TGTGCCAGCAGTGGGCTACAGGGCGGGATTCAGCCCCAGCATTTT. Full variable domain (outside the CDR3, taken from reference TRBV2 and TRBJ1-5): EPEVTQTPSHQVTQMGQEVILRCVPISNHLYFYWYRQILGQKVEFLVSFYNNEISEKSEIFDDQFSVERPDGSNFTLKIRSTKLEDSAMYFCASSGLQGGIQPQHFGDGTRLSIL.